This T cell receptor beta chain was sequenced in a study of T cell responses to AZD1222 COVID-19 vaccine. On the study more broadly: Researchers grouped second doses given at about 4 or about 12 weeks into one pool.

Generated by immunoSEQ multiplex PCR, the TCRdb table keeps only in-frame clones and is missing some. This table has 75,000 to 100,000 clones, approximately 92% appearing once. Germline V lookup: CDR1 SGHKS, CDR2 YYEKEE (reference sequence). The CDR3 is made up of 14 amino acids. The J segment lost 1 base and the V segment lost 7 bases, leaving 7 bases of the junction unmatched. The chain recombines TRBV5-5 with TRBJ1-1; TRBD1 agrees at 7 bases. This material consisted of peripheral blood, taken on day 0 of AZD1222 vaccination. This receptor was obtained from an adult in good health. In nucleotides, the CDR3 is TGTGCCAGCGGGACAGAGAAACAGAACACTGAAGCTTTCTTT. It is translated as CASGTEKQNTEAFF.